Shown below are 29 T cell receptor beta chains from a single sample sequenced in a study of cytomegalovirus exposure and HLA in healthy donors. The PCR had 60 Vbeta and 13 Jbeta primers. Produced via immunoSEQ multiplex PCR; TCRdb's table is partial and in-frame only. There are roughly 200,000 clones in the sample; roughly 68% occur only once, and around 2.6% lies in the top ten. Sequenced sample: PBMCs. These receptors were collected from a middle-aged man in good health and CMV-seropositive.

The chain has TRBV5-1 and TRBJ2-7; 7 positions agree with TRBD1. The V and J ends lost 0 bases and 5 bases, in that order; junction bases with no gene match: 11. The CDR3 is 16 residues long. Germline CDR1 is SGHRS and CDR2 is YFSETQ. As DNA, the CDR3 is TGCGCCAGCAGCTTGGCCAAGACAGGGTCAGGCGACGAGCAGTACTTC. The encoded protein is CASSLAKTGSGDEQYF.

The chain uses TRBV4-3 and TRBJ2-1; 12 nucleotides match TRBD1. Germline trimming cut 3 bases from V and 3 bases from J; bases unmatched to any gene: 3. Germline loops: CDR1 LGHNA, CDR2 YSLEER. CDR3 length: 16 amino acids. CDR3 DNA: TGCGCCAGCAGCCAGTGGGACAGGGGGCTCTACAATGAGCAGTTCTTC. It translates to CASSQWDRGLYNEQFF.

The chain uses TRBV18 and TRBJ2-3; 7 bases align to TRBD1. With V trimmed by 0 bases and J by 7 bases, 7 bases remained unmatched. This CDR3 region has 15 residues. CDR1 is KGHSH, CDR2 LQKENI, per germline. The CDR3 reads CASSPPGDRANTQYF. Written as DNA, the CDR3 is TGTGCCAGCTCACCACCCGGAGACAGGGCGAATACGCAGTATTTT.

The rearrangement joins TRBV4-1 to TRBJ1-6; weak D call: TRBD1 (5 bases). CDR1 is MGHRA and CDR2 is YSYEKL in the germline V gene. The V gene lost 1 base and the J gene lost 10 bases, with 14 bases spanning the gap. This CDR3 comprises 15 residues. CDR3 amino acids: CASSQGGIRESPLHF. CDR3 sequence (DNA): TGCGCCAGCAGCCAAGGGGGCATTCGTGAATCACCCCTCCACTTT.

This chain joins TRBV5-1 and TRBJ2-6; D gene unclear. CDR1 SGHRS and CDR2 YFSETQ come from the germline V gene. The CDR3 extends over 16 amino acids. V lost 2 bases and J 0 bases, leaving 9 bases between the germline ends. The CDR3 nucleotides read TGCGCCAGCAGCTTCTCGGCAGGCTCTGGGGCCAACGTCCTGACTTTC. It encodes CASSFSAGSGANVLTF.

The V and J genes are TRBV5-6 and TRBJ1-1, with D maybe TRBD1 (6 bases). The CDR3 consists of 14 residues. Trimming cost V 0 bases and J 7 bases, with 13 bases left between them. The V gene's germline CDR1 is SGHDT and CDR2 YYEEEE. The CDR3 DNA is TGTGCCAGCAGCTTGGTGCAGGGGATAGGTGAAGCTTTCTTT. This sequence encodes CASSLVQGIGEAFF.

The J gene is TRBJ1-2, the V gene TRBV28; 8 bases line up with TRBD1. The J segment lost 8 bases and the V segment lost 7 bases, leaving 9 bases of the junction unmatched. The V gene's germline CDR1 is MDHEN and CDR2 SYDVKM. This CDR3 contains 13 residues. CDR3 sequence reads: CASILGQGEGYTF. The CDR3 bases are TGTGCCAGCATTCTTGGACAGGGTGAAGGCTACACCTTC.

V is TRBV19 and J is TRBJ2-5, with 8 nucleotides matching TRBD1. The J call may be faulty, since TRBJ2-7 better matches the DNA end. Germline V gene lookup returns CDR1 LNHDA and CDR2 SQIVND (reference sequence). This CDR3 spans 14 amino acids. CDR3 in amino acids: CASSSDRETYEQYF. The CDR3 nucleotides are TGTGCCAGTAGTTCGGACAGGGAAACCTACGAGCAGTACTTC.

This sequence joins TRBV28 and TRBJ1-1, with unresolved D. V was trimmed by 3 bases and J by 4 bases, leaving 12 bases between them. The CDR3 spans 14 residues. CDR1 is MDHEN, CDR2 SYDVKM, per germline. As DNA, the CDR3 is TGTGCCAGCAGTTTCGGGATATCGGGCACTGAAGCTTTCTTT. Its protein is CASSFGISGTEAFF.

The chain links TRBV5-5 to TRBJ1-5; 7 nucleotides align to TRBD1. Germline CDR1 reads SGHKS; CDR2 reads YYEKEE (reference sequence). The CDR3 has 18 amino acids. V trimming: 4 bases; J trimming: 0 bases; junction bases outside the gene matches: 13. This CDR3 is CASSLIVPGQRSNQPQHF. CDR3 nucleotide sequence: TGTGCCAGCAGCCTCATCGTCCCGGGACAGCGTAGCAATCAGCCCCAGCATTTT.

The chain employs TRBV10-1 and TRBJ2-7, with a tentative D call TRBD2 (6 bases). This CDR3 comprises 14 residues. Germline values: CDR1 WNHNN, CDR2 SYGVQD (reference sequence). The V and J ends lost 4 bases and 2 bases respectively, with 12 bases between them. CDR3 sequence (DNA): TGCGCCAGCAGTGCAGGAGGGGAGACCTACGAGCAGTACTTC. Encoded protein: CASSAGGETYEQYF.

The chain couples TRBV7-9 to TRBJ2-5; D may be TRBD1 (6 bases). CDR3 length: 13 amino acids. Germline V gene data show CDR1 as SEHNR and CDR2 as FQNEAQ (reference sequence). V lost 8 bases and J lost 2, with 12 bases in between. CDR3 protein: CASLWTDQETQYF. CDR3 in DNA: TGTGCCAGCCTTTGGACAGATCAAGAGACCCAGTACTTC.

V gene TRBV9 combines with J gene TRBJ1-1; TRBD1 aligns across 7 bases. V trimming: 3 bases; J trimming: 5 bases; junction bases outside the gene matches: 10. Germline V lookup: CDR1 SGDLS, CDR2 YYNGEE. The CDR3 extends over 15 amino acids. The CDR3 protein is CASSGRGTDETEAFF. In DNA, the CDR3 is TGTGCCAGCAGCGGAAGAGGGACAGACGAAACTGAAGCTTTCTTT.

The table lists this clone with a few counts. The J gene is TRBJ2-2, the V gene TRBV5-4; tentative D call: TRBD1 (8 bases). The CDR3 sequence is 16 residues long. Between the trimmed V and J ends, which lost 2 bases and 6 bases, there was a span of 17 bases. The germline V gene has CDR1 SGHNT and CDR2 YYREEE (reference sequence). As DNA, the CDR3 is TGTGCCAGCAGCTTCAAACAGGGGGGGCGCTCCGGGGAGCTGTTTTTT. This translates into CASSFKQGGRSGELFF.

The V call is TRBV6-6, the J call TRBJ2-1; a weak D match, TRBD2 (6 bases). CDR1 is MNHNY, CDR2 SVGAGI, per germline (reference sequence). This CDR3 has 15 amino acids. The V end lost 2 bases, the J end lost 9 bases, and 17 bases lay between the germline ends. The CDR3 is CASSYRGSYEAEQFF. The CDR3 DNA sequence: TGTGCCAGCAGTTACCGGGGGTCCTATGAGGCTGAGCAGTTCTTC.

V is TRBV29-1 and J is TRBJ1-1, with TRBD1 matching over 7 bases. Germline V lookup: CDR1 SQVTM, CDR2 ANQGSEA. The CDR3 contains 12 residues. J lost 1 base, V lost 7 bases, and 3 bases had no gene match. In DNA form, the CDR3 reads TGCAGCGGACAGGGAACGAACACTGAAGCTTTCTTT. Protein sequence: CSGQGTNTEAFF.

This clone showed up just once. CDR3 amino acids: CASSVYPGIPGDEQFF. The DNA for the CDR3 is TGTGCCAGCAGCGTCTACCCCGGGATCCCGGGCGATGAGCAGTTCTTC. The J gene is TRBJ2-1, the V gene TRBV9, with a tentative D call TRBD2 (5 bases). This CDR3 spans 16 amino acids. Between the trimmed V and J ends, which lost 2 bases and 8 bases, there was a span of 20 bases. The germline gives CDR1 SGDLS, CDR2 YYNGEE.

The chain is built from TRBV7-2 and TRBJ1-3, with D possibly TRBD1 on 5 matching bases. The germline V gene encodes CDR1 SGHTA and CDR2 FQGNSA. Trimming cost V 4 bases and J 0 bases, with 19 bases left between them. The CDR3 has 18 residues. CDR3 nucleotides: TGTGCCAGCAGCTCTGACAGAAGACCCCTCCGCTCTGGAAACACCATATATTTT. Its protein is CASSSDRRPLRSGNTIYF.

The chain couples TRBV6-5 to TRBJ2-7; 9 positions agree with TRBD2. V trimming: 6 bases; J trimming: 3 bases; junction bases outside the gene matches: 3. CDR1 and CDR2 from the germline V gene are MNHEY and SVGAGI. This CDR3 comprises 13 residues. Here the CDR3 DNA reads TGTGCCAGCAGAGTAGCGGGGGTCTACGAGCAGTACTTC. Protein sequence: CASRVAGVYEQYF.

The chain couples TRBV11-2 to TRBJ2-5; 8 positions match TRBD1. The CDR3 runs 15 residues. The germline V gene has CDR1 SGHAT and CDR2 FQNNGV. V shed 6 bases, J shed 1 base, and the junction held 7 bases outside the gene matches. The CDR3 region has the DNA TGTGCCAGCAGACCTACCACAGGGGGCCAAGAGACCCAGTACTTC. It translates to CASRPTTGGQETQYF.

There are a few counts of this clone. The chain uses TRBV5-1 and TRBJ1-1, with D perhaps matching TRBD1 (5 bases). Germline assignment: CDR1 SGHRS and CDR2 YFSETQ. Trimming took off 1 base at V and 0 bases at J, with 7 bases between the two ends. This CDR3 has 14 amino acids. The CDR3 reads CASSLRGMNTEAFF. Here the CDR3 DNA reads TGCGCCAGCAGCTTGCGGGGGATGAACACTGAAGCTTTCTTT.

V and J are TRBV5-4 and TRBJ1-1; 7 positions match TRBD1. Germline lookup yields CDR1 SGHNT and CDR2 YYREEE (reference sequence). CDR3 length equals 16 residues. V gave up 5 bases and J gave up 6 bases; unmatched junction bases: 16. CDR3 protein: CASSLLPGGIVAEAFF. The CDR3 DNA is TGTGCCAGCAGTCTCCTCCCAGGGGGAATAGTGGCTGAAGCTTTCTTT.

Here the CDR3 DNA reads TGTGCCAGCAGTTTCCTTAGGACAGGGCCTCCCTATGGCTACACCTTC. It encodes CASSFLRTGPPYGYTF. The V call is TRBV27, the J call TRBJ1-2, with 8 bases lining up with TRBD1. V trimming: 3 bases; J trimming: 4 bases; junction bases outside the gene matches: 10. The CDR3 has 16 residues. Germline CDR1 is MNHEY and CDR2 is SMNVEV (reference sequence).

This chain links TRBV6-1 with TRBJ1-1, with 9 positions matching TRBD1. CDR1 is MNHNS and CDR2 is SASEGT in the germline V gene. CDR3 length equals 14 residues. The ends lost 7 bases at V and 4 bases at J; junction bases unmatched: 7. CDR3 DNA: TGTGCCAGCAATAACAGGGGGCCGTTCACTGAAGCTTTCTTT. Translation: CASNNRGPFTEAFF.

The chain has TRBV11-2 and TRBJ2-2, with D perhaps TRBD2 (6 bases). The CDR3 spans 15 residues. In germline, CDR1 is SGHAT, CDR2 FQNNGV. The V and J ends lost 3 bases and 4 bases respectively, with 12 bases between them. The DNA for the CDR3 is TGTGCCAGCAGCTTTGATAGGGGAGGCACCGGGGAGCTGTTTTTT. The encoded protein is CASSFDRGGTGELFF. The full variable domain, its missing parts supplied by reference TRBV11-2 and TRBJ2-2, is EAGVAQSPRYKIIEKRQSVAFWCNPISGHATLYWYQQILGQGPKLLIQFQNNGVVDDSQLPKDRFSAERLKGVDSTLKIQPAKLEDSAVYLCASSFDRGGTGELFFGEGSRLTVL.

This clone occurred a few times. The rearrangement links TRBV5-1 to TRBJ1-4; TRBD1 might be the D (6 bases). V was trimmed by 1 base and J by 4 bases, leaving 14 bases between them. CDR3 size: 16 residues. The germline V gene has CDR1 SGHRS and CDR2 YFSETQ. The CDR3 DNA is TGCGCCAGCAGCTTGTCTACAGGGCTTAATAATGAAAAACTGTTTTTT. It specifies CASSLSTGLNNEKLFF.

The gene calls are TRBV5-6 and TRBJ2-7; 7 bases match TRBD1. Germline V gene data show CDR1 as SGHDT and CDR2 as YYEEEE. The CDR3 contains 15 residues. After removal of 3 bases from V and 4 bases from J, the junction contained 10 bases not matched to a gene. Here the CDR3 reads CASSSYRGPTYEQYF. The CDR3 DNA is TGTGCCAGCAGCTCATACAGGGGACCTACATACGAGCAGTACTTC.

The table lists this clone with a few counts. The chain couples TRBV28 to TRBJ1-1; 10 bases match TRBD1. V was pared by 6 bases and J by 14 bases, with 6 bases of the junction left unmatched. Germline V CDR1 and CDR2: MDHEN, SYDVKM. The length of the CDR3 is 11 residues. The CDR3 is CASSKGQGWFF. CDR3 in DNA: TGTGCCAGCAGCAAGGGACAGGGGTGGTTCTTT.

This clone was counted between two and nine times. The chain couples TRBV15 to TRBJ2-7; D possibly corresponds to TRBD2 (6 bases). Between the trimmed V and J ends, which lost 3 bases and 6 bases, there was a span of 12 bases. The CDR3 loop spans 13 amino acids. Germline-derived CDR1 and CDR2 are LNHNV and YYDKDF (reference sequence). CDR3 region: CATSRSGESEQYF. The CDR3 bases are TGTGCCACCAGCAGGTCGGGGGAATCCGAGCAGTACTTC.